This T cell receptor (beta chain) was sequenced during a study of follicular helper T cells after annual influenza vaccination (dated by TCRdb to 2015 to 2018). Regarding the complete study: Blood was collected on days 0, 7 and 28 after each seasonal influenza vaccination. One week after vaccination, a second recruited cohort of roughly 12 subjects (Table S1) displayed a similar ICOS+CD38+ cTfh response. Multi-year samples were available for six subjects, with four spanning two vaccination seasons and two spanning three seasons. To look at recall of cTfh clones, some subjects were tracked through successive annual vaccinations covering the 2013-2014, 2014-2015 and 2015-2016 seasons. The 2015 samples were processed right after collection, while the 2013-2014 samples were cryopreserved. Overall results and qualifications from the work: Only roughly 9-20% of analyzed cells yielded productive TCRB sequences, so sampling of rare clonotypes was not possible. In evaluating whether influenza clones were enriched, the possibility that the far larger non-cTfh compartments were undersampled could not be ruled out. With successive annual vaccinations, a recurrent oligoclonal ICOS+CD38+ cTfh response was recalled, and this response contained tetramer and AIM influenza-specific clonotypes. ICOS+CD38+ cTfh clonality correlated with the frequency of that population, and its change correlated with the change in circulating plasmablast frequency. Day 7 ICOS+CD38+ clones were most often found later in ICOS-CD38- cTfh, suggesting that subset may serve as a memory reservoir.

Trimming removed 5 bases from V and 4 bases from J, leaving 15 bases between the germline ends. Taken from cysteine to phenylalanine, the CDR3 has 15 residues. Only CDR3 DNA remains: 45 bases, in frame from the first base. From a lookup of the germline V gene, CDR1 and CDR2 are SGHAT and FQNNGV. Libraries came from the immunoSEQ multiplex PCR assay. Adaptive Biotechnologies carried out TCRB amplification, library preparation, sequencing and preliminary bioinformatics at Survey level resolution. Per the source publication's procedure: Clonality was calculated in R as 1 minus normalized Shannon entropy, and the Gini index was calculated with the R package ineq. Overlap score was the summed counts of shared sequences divided by total counts of all sequences in both compared samples. The significance of shared clonotypes was tested with Fisher's exact test, assuming a theoretical repertoire of 10^7 TCRB sequences. TCRdb stores this immuneACCESS table with in-frame sequences only. Part of the clones is absent; in the studies checked, under half of the shortfall reflects unresolved V genes, and no reason is known for the rest. V, J and clone size are those of that table, while D and trimming were read from the DNA. The table for this sample lists 13,000 to 15,000 clones; 78% of them were counted only once. The ten largest clones add up to roughly 0.45% of the sample.

Points on this clone: The clone's antigen remains unknown. No qualities accompany the bases; no much larger clone lies one base away.

The sample's time point label, in plain terms: 2015-2016 season, pre-vaccination. Adults received seasonal inactivated influenza vaccine (Fluvarix), and TCRB sequencing tracked sorted blood CD4 subsets before and after vaccination. To be eligible, subjects had to be community-dwelling and could not have received an influenza vaccine during the previous 6 months. Reasons for exclusion included contraindications to influenza vaccine, substance abuse, HIV/AIDS, active malignancy, immunomodulatory medication, and active illness such as respiratory infection. At each time point, somewhere between about 40 and 110 mL of blood was taken. PBMC were isolated using Ficoll-Paque PLUS or SepMate separation. As a comparison non-Tfh subset, CXCR5- memory CD4 T cells were sorted. Before DNA extraction, cell subsets were sorted from PBMC on a BD FACS Aria.

The TCR originated in an adult who received the influenza vaccine. The rearrangement joined TRBV11-2 to TRBJ2-1, and the D gene may be TRBD2, 6 bases matching. Sample: CXCR5- memory CD4+ T cells sorted from blood, taken on the day of influenza vaccination. The sample's cell subset or site label is to be understood as: CXCR5- memory CD4 T cells. The CDR3 sequence is CASSRVADPYNEQFF. The nucleotide sequence reads TGTGCCAGCAGCCGAGTAGCGGACCCGTACAATGAGCAGTTCTTC. With the rest looked up from the reference TRBV11-2 and TRBJ2-1 genes rather than sequenced, the full variable domain is EAGVAQSPRYKIIEKRQSVAFWCNPISGHATLYWYQQILGQGPKLLIQFQNNGVVDDSQLPKDRFSAERLKGVDSTLKIQPAKLEDSAVYLCASSRVADPYNEQFFGPGTRLTVL.